Following are 28 T cell receptor beta chains from one sample sequenced in a study of blood T cells in healthy people across ages. The authors ran a second PCR of 7 to 11 cycles using a sample-barcoded 5' primer and a J-beta primer mix. TCRdb re-derived calls from the 5' RACE reads in MiXCR, one entry per CDR3 protein. The sample lists some 930,000 distinct CDR3 sequences; about 28% were seen once. These sequences were also reported in another study, on T cells of mothers and their children.

Sequencing was done on a sample of blood. The origin of the receptors is a woman aged 40 to 50 in good health.

V is TRBV5-1 and J is TRBJ2-1, with D perhaps TRBD2 (6 bases). In germline, CDR1 is SGHRS, CDR2 YFSETQ. The germline V and J ends were trimmed by 0 bases and 12 bases, with 16 bases remaining between them. This CDR3 is 14 amino acids long. CDR3 in amino acids: CASSLVPGSDGQFF. Written as DNA, the CDR3 is TGCGCCAGCAGCTTGGTCCCCGGGAGTGATGGGCAGTTCTTC.

In this sample, this clonotype turned up a few times. The V and J genes are TRBV13 and TRBJ2-2; D gene unclear. This CDR3 has 11 residues. CDR1 PRHDT and CDR2 FYEKMQ come from the germline V gene (reference sequence). The ends were cut back, 8 bases at V and 4 bases at J, with 5 bases in the middle. The CDR3 sequence is CASRFTGELFF. Written as DNA, the CDR3 is TGTGCCAGCCGGTTCACCGGGGAGCTGTTTTTT.

As concerns this clonotype: An end of the junction differs from the germline gene, which may be a read error. In nucleotides, the CDR3 is TGTGCCAGCAGTGTGGGGGGAGCAGGGGTCTCCTACAGTGAGCAGTTCTTC. Protein sequence: CASSVGGAGVSYSEQFF. The rearrangement uses TRBV27 and TRBJ2-1; D is perhaps TRBD1 or TRBD2 (6 bases each). This CDR3 has 17 residues. The germline V gene encodes CDR1 MNHEY and CDR2 SMNVEV (reference sequence).

At least ten counts were recorded for this clonotype. V gene TRBV5-1 combines with J gene TRBJ2-7; 7 nucleotides agree with TRBD2. This CDR3 contains 15 residues. The V segment lost 0 bases and the J segment 4 bases; nucleotides outside the gene matches: 7. Germline V gene sequence: CDR1 SGHRS, CDR2 YFSETQ. In DNA, the CDR3 is TGCGCCAGCAGCTTGGGTGAGAGGGGAGGGTACGAGCAGTACTTC. Amino acids: CASSLGERGGYEQYF.

The chain combines TRBV2 with TRBJ2-1; D ambiguous. The CDR3 totals 14 residues. The germline V and J ends were trimmed by 7 bases and 6 bases, with 16 bases remaining between them. In germline, CDR1 is SNHLY, CDR2 FYNNEI. This CDR3 is CASIGQILSNEQFF. The CDR3 region has the DNA TGTGCCAGCATCGGGCAGATCCTAAGCAATGAGCAGTTCTTC.

This clonotype was observed once. A read error may explain this, as a much larger clone is one base away. The CDR3 bases are TGTGCCAGCGGGGGTTACTCCCACAATGAGCAGTTCTTC. Its translation: CASGGYSHNEQFF. The rearrangement joins TRBV9 to TRBJ2-1; either TRBD1 or TRBD2 may supply D (5 bases each). From germline, CDR1 is SGDLS and CDR2 YYNGEE. CDR3 size: 13 residues.

The V and J genes are TRBV14 and TRBJ1-2; D remains unclear. V was cut by 0 bases and J by 8 bases, with 10 bases left in between. The CDR3 consists of 13 residues. Germline CDR1 SGHDN, CDR2 FVKESK. In DNA form, the CDR3 reads TGTGCCAGCAGCCAAGATCCAGGCTGGGGCTACACCTTC. This encodes CASSQDPGWGYTF.

This clonotype was counted a few times. The rearrangement joins TRBV29-1 to TRBJ2-1; the D gene is possibly TRBD2 (5 bases). The germline V gene encodes CDR1 SQVTM and CDR2 ANQGSEA. CDR3 length equals 11 residues. The CDR3 region has the DNA TGCAGTGAGGGCTCCTACAATGAGCAGTTCTTC. It yields the protein CSEGSYNEQFF.

Only a few counts were recorded for this clonotype. The chain joins TRBV7-2 to TRBJ2-5, with 9 positions matching TRBD1. The ends lost 3 bases at V and 6 bases at J; junction bases unmatched: 8. The CDR3 covers 15 residues. Germline V gene data show CDR1 as SGHTA and CDR2 as FQGNSA. The CDR3 protein is CASSFGTGTPKTQYF. The DNA for the CDR3 is TGTGCCAGCAGCTTCGGGACAGGGACCCCAAAGACCCAGTACTTC.

This rearrangement joins TRBV20-1 to TRBJ2-5; possibly TRBD2 for D (6 bases). The DNA matches TRBJ2-7 better at its end, which makes the J call doubtful. The CDR3 sequence is 11 residues long. The germline CDR1 and CDR2 sequences are DFQATT and SNEGSKA (reference sequence). CDR3 residues: CSPRGSGEQYF. The CDR3 region has the DNA TGCAGTCCACGGGGGTCGGGCGAGCAGTACTTC.

This chain uses TRBV3-1 with TRBJ1-4; the D gene is possibly TRBD1 (5 bases). Germline V gene lookup returns CDR1 LGHDT and CDR2 YNNKEL (reference sequence). Deletions cut 4 bases from V and 8 bases from J, with 14 bases between. CDR3 length: 14 residues. CDR3 region: CASSLQGSREKLFF. CDR3 DNA sequence: TGTGCCAGCAGCCTCCAGGGCAGTAGGGAAAAACTGTTTTTT.

The chain links TRBV20-1 to TRBJ1-5, with a weak D call TRBD1 (6 bases). The CDR3 extends over 15 amino acids. Germline V gives CDR1 DFQATT, CDR2 SNEGSKA (reference sequence). V was shortened by 6 bases and J by 0 bases, with 15 bases between the two germline ends. CDR3 amino acids: CSAPAQGNSNQPQHF. Written as DNA, the CDR3 is TGCAGTGCCCCGGCGCAGGGGAATAGCAATCAGCCCCAGCATTTT.

This clonotype has just one count. The rearrangement links TRBV12-3 or TRBV12-4 to TRBJ2-3; D is possibly TRBD2 (5 bases). Trimming left V 6 bases short and J 3 bases short, with 10 bases between. The CDR3 runs to 13 residues. CDR3 amino acids: CASRVPGTDTQYF. The CDR3 DNA sequence: TGTGCCAGCAGGGTTCCGGGGACAGATACGCAGTATTTT.

Comment on this clonotype: Germline is not matched at one junction end, which may reflect a read error. The genes are TRBV7-2 and TRBJ2-3; 11 bases are a match to TRBD2. Germline V gene sequence: CDR1 SGHTA, CDR2 FQGNSA. The CDR3 totals 20 residues. CDR3 in DNA: TGTGTCAGCAGCTTAAGGTCTAGCGGGGGGTCCCAATCGTCGACGGATACGCAGTATTTT. This translates into CVSSLRSSGGSQSSTDTQYF.

This clonotype was seen a few times. The rearrangement links TRBV28 to TRBJ2-5; a weak D match, TRBD2 (5 bases). V was cut by 3 bases and J by 2 bases, with 10 bases left in between. CDR3 length: 14 amino acids. Germline values: CDR1 MDHEN, CDR2 SYDVKM. The CDR3 protein is CASSFLGVQETQYF. In DNA form, the CDR3 reads TGTGCCAGCAGTTTTCTGGGAGTACAAGAGACCCAGTACTTC. Combining the CDR3 with reference TRBV28 and TRBJ2-5 gives the whole variable domain DVKVTQSSRYLVKRTGEKVFLECVQDMDHENMFWYRQDPGLGLRLIYFSYDVKMKEKGDIPEGYSVSREKKERFSLILESASTNQTSMYLCASSFLGVQETQYFGPGTRLLVL.

The chain has TRBV14 and TRBJ1-1; the D is unclear. Germline V gene data show CDR1 as SGHDN and CDR2 as FVKESK. The V end was cut by 2 bases, the J end by 4 bases, with 11 bases between. This CDR3 is built from 14 residues. The CDR3 DNA reads as TGTGCCAGCAGCCAAAGTTTAGTTGGCACTGAAGCTTTCTTT. Residues: CASSQSLVGTEAFF.

The chain employs TRBV28 and TRBJ2-7, with 7 nucleotides matching TRBD1. This CDR3 has 15 amino acids. V shed 8 bases, J shed 8 bases, and the junction held 18 bases outside the gene matches. CDR1 and CDR2 from the germline V gene are MDHEN and SYDVKM. CDR3: CASEPQQGDRVKQYF. The CDR3, as DNA: TGTGCCAGCGAACCCCAACAGGGAGACAGGGTCAAGCAGTACTTC.

A note on this clonotype: A much bigger clone sits one base away, suggesting this may be a read error. The chain employs TRBV7-9 and TRBJ1-1, with a possible D match to TRBD1 (6 bases). CDR1 is SEHNR, CDR2 FQNEAQ, per germline (reference sequence). The length of the CDR3 is 14 residues. This CDR3 reads CASSFAGGRTEACF. In DNA form, the CDR3 reads TGTGCCAGCAGCTTTGCGGGGGGGCGTACTGAAGCTTGCTTT. The full variable domain, with the rest looked up from reference TRBV7-9 and TRBJ1-1, is DTGVSQNPRHKITKRGQNVTFRCDPISEHNRLYWYRQTLGQGPEFLTYFQNEAQLEKSRLLSDRFSAERPKGSFSTLEIQRTEQGDSAMYLCASSFAGGRTEACFGQGTRLTVV.

This chain joins TRBV28 and TRBJ2-1, with TRBD2 matching 8 bases. Germline V gives CDR1 MDHEN, CDR2 SYDVKM. CDR3 length: 16 amino acids. With 4 bases clipped from V and 6 bases from J, the junction kept 11 bases outside the gene matches. CDR3 loop: CASSSRGTSQRNEQFF. CDR3 DNA: TGTGCCAGCAGTTCAAGGGGGACTAGTCAGCGCAATGAGCAGTTCTTC.

The V and J genes are TRBV18 and TRBJ1-6; D call uncertain. Trimming left V 6 bases short and J 10 bases short, with 13 bases between. Germline V gene sequence: CDR1 KGHSH, CDR2 LQKENI. The CDR3 contains 13 residues. The DNA for the CDR3 is TGTGCCAGCTCCACTGAATTGCTCTCACCCCTCCACTTT. Amino acid sequence: CASSTELLSPLHF.

The chain uses TRBV27 and TRBJ2-1, with D hard to call. This CDR3 comprises 12 residues. V lost 4 bases, J lost 9 bases, and 10 bases lay in between. Germline lookup yields CDR1 MNHEY and CDR2 SMNVEV (reference sequence). Here the CDR3 reads CASSWLGFEQFF. The CDR3 DNA reads as TGTGCCAGCAGTTGGTTGGGGTTTGAGCAGTTCTTC.

About this clonotype: The junction shows a germline mismatch at one end, possibly a read error. The chain links TRBV7-3 to TRBJ2-1, with D possibly TRBD1 on 7 matching bases. The CDR3 has 14 amino acids. Per the germline V gene, CDR1 is SGHTA and CDR2 is FQGTGA. The CDR3 DNA sequence: TGTGCCGGCAGCCGGAGGGACAGAGGGGATGAGCAGTTCTTC. Translated, it gives CAGSRRDRGDEQFF.

This sequence joins TRBV6-2 or TRBV6-3 and TRBJ1-5, with TRBD1 matching over 7 bases. The V and J ends lost 5 bases and 4 bases, in that order; junction bases with no gene match: 8. The CDR3 covers 15 residues. Germline V gives CDR1 MNHEY, CDR2 SVGEGT. For the CDR3, the DNA is TGTGCCAGCAGTCCGGCGACAGGGAATAATCAGCCCCAGCATTTT. It codes for CASSPATGNNQPQHF.

The chain joins TRBV24-1 to TRBJ2-5; D is undetermined. The germline V and J ends were trimmed by 3 bases and 5 bases, with 9 bases remaining between them. Germline loops: CDR1 KGHDR, CDR2 SFDVKD. This CDR3 comprises 13 residues. CDR3 DNA: TGTGCCACCAGTGATCAAGGTGTGGAGACCCAGTACTTC. Translating gives CATSDQGVETQYF.

Turning to this clonotype: The missing conserved phenylalanine or tryptophan at the end of this CDR3 makes a read error likely. This chain links TRBV3-1 with TRBJ2-5, with 10 nucleotides matching TRBD1. Matching the DNA end better, TRBJ2-7 makes the J call doubtful. The germline CDR1 and CDR2 sequences are LGHDT and YNNKEL (reference sequence). The CDR3 has 14 amino acids. The CDR3 DNA follows: TGTGCCAGCAGCCAGGGACAGGGGACCTACGAGCAGTACTCC. This encodes CASSQGQGTYEQYS.

The chain links TRBV4-2 to TRBJ1-6; TRBD1 might be the D (5 bases). CDR3 length: 15 residues. The ends were cut back, 0 bases at V and 8 bases at J, with 11 bases in the middle. Germline V gene sequence: CDR1 LGHNA, CDR2 YNFKEQ. The CDR3 bases are TGTGCCAGCAGCCAAGATCAAGGGGCGGATTCACCCCTCCACTTT. Protein product: CASSQDQGADSPLHF.

This clonotype was observed a handful of times. The V call is TRBV27, the J call TRBJ2-7, with D perhaps matching TRBD1 (5 bases). V lost 5 bases and J lost 3, with 11 bases in between. The germline CDR1 and CDR2 sequences are MNHEY and SMNVEV (reference sequence). This CDR3 is built from 13 residues. CDR3 protein: CASSTGLNYEQYF. DNA for the CDR3: TGTGCCAGCAGTACAGGTCTCAACTACGAGCAGTACTTC.

This clonotype has at least ten counts. The chain is built from TRBV29-1 and TRBJ2-5; tentative D call: TRBD1 (6 bases). Trimming shortened V by 3 bases and J by 3 bases, and 11 bases separated the two germline ends. This CDR3 region has 13 residues. CDR1 and CDR2 (germline): SQVTM, ANQGSEA. CDR3 loop: CSVDRDNKETQYF. The CDR3 DNA is TGCAGCGTTGACCGGGACAACAAAGAGACCCAGTACTTC. The full variable domain, completed using reference TRBV29-1 and TRBJ2-5, is SAVISQKPSRDICQRGTSLTIQCQVDSQVTMMFWYRQQPGQSLTLIATANQGSEATYESGFVIDKFPISRPNLTFSTLTVSNMSPEDSSIYLCSVDRDNKETQYFGPGTRLLVL.